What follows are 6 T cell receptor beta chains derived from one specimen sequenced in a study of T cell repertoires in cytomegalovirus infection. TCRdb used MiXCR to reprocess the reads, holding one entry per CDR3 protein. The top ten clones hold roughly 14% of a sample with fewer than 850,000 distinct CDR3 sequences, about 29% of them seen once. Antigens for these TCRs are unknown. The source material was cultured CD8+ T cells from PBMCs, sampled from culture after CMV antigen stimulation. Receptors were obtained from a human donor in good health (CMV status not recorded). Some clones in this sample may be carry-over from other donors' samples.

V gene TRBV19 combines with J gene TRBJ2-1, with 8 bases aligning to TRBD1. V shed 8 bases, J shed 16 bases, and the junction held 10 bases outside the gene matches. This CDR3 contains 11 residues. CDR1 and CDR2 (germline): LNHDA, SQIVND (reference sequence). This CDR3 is CASLFRGPSFF. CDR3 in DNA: TGTGCCAGTCTCTTCAGGGGGCCGAGTTTCTTC.

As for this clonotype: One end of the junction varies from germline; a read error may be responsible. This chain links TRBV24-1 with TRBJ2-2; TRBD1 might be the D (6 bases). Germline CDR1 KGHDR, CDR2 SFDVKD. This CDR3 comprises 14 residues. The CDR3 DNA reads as TGTACCACCAGTGATTTGACAGGCGACGGGGAGCTGTTTTTT. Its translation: CTTSDLTGDGELFF.

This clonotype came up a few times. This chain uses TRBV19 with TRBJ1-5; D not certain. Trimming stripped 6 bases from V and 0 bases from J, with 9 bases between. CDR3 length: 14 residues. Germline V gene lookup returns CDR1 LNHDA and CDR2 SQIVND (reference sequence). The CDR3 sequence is CASRKQVSNQPQHF. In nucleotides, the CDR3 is TGTGCCAGTAGAAAACAAGTTAGCAATCAGCCCCAGCATTTT.

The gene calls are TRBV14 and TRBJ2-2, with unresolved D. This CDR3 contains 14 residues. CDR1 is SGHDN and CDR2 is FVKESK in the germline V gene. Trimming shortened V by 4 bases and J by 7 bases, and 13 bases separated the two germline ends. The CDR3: CASSPTIYGGELFF. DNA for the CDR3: TGTGCCAGCAGCCCAACGATCTACGGCGGGGAGCTGTTTTTT. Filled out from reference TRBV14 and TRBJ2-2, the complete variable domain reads EAGVTQFPSHSVIEKGQTVTLRCDPISGHDNLYWYRRVMGKEIKFLLHFVKESKQDESGMPNNRFLAERTGGTYSTLKVQPAELEDSGVYFCASSPTIYGGELFFGEGSRLTVL.

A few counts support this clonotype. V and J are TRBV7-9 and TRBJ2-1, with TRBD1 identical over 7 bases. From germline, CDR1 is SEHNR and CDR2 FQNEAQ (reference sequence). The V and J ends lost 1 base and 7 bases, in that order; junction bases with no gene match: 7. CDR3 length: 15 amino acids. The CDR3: CASSLGETGMNEQFF. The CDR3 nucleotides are TGTGCCAGCAGCTTAGGAGAGACAGGGATGAATGAGCAGTTCTTC.

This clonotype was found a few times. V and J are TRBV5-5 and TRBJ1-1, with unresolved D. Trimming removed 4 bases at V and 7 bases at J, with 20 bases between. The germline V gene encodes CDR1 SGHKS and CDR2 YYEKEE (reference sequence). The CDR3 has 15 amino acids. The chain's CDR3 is CASSRTGTRRDEAFF. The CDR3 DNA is TGTGCCAGCAGCCGAACGGGAACCCGAAGGGATGAAGCTTTCTTT.